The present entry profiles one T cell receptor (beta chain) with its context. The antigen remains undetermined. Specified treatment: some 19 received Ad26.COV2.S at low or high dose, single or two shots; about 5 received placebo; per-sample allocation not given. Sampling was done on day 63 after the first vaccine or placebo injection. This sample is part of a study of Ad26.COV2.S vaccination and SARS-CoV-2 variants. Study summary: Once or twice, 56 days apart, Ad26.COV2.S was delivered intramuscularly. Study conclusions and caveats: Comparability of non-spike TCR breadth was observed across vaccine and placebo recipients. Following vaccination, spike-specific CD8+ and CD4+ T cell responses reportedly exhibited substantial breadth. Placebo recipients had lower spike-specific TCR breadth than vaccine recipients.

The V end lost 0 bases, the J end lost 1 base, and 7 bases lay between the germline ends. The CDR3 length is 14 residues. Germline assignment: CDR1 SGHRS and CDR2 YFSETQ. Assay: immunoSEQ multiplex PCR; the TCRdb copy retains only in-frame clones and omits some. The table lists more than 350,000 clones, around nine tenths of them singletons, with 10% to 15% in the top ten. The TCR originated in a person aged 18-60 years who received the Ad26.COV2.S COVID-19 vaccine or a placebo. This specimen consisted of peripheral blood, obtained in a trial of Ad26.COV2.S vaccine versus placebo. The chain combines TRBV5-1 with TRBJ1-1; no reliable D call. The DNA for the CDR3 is TGCGCCAGCAGCTTGGTAGGGCAGAACACTGAAGCTTTCTTT. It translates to CASSLVGQNTEAFF.